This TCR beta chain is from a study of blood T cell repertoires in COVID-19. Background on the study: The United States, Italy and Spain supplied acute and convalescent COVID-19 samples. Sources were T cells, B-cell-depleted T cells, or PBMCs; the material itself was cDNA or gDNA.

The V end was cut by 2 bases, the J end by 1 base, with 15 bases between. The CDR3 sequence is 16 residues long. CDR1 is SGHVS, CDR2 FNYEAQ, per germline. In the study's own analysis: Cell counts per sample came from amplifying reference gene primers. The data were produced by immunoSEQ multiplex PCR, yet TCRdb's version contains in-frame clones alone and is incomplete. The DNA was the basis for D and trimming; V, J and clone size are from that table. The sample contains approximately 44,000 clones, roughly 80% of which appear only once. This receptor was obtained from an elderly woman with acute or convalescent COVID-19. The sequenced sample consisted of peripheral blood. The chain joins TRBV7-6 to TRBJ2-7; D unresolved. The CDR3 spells CASSLLSSISSYEQYF. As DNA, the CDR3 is TGTGCCAGCAGCTTATTAAGTTCTATTTCATCCTACGAGCAGTACTTC.